Sequencing of this TCR beta chain was carried out in a study of cytomegalovirus exposure and HLA in healthy donors. Of note for this clone: Its antigen is not identified.

General study points: Association of a missense DCLRE1C variant with TCR beta V- and J-gene trimming was reported in a later analysis. Reported findings show TCR beta sequences accurately forecast HLA-A and HLA-B alleles in most subjects. The authors listed approximately 150 TCR beta chains as cytomegalovirus-associated.

PCR amplification relied on 60 Vbeta primers (plus 13 Jbeta primers). Method: immunoSEQ multiplex PCR; TCRdb's copy keeps in-frame clones and lacks some. Of 150,000 to 200,000 clones in the sample, roughly 79% were seen once. The source of this sequence is a woman in her fifties or sixties in good health and CMV-seropositive. Sequencing input: PBMCs.

The CDR3 spells CASLRGGSGRGETQYF. The DNA of the CDR3 is TGTGCCAGCCTCCGGGGAGGTAGCGGGAGAGGAGAGACCCAGTACTTC. The chain joins TRBV2 to TRBJ2-5, with TRBD2 identical over 9 bases. Germline trimming cut 8 bases from V and 4 bases from J; bases unmatched to any gene: 14. The CDR3 runs to 16 residues. Germline-derived CDR1 and CDR2 are SNHLY and FYNNEI.